This T cell receptor beta chain was documented in a study of T cell responses to AZD1222 COVID-19 vaccine. V lost 2 bases and J lost 4, with 14 bases in between. CDR1 is KGHSH and CDR2 is LQKENI in the germline V gene. CDR3 length equals 15 residues. Sequencing used immunoSEQ multiplex PCR; TCRdb keeps in-frame clones, though not all of them. This table has 86,000 or so clones, about 92% appearing once. Sequenced here: peripheral blood, sampled on day 0 of AZD1222 vaccination. The rearrangement uses TRBV18 and TRBJ1-2; D might be TRBD1 (5 bases). The sequence came from an adult in good health. In DNA, the CDR3 is TGTGCCAGCTCACCAGGCAAGGGGCGCGGCTATGGCTACACCTTC. Its translation is CASSPGKGRGYGYTF.